This TCR beta chain was sequenced for a study of response to subunit inactivated influenza vaccine. Study outcomes and limitations: Authors proposed each seasonal influenza vaccination draws in few new T cells.

V lost 4 bases, J lost 5 bases, and 6 bases stayed unmatched. Germline CDR1 SGHDN, CDR2 FVKESK. This CDR3 contains 15 residues. TCRdb re-derived calls from the RT-PCR reads in MiXCR, one entry per CDR3 protein. The repertoire has more than 700,000 distinct CDR3 sequences, about 20% of them found once; the top ten carry about 10%. In regard to this clonotype: Its antigen is as yet unknown.

The gene calls are TRBV14 and TRBJ2-5, with TRBD1 matching 11 bases. This clonotype was obtained from a man in his fifties who received an inactivated influenza vaccine. The source was PBMCs from blood, collected roughly 5 days after vaccination. The CDR3: CASSLRTGGRETQYF. The CDR3 bases are TGTGCCAGCAGCCTACGGACAGGGGGCAGGGAGACCCAGTACTTC.